This TCR beta chain is from a study of blood T cell repertoires in COVID-19. Across the study: Whether acute or convalescent, the COVID-19 samples came from the United States, Italy and Spain. The cDNA or gDNA used as material had been derived from T cells, B-cell-depleted T cells, or PBMCs.

TCRdb's copy holds only in-frame clones and misses some; the assay was immunoSEQ multiplex PCR. This sample carries fewer than 250,000 clones, around four fifths of them seen once, and the ten largest clones take 4%. The CDR3 is 13 residues long. The trim removed 3 bases at V and 6 bases at J, leaving 3 bases unmatched. Germline V lookup: CDR1 WNHNN, CDR2 SYGVQD (reference sequence). The sample consisted of peripheral blood. This rearrangement joins TRBV10-1 to TRBJ2-7, with TRBD1 matching 9 bases. The sequence came from a man aged 45-65 years with acute or convalescent COVID-19. This chain's CDR3 is CASSDGTGREQYF. The CDR3 DNA follows: TGCGCCAGCAGTGATGGGACAGGGCGCGAGCAGTACTTC.